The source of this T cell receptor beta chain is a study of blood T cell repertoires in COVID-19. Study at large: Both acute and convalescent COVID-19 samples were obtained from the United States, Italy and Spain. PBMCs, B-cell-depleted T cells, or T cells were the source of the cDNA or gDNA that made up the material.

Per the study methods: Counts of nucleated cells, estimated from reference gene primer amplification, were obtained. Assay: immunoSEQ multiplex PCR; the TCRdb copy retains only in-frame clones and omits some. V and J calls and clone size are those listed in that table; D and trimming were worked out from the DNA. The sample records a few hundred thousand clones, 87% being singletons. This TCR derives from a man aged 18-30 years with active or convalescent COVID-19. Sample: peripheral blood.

CDR3 DNA: TGTGCCAGCAGCTCTACAAAGGAGGCTTTCTTT. Protein product: CASSSTKEAFF. The rearrangement joins TRBV2 to TRBJ1-1; D ambiguous. V lost 6 bases, J lost 11 bases, and 13 bases lay in between. The V gene's germline CDR1 is SNHLY and CDR2 FYNNEI. This CDR3 has 11 residues.